These 24 T cell receptor beta chains share one sample of origin, sequenced in a study of beta chain features in type 1 diabetes. The study reverse transcribed the entire isolated RNA, so it sequenced expressed TCRB transcripts. Data came from immunoSEQ multiplex PCR; TCRdb stores just in-frame clones and leaves some out. The sample holds under 300,000 clones; 25% to 30% are singletons and the top ten take 3.5% to 4.5%. Sequences were obtained from central memory CD4+ T cells from blood. Source of these receptors: a man younger than 40 in good health.

CDR3 loop: CASRKGETQYF. CDR3 sequence (DNA): TGCGCCAGCAGGAAAGGAGAGACCCAGTACTTC. The chain recombines TRBV10-2 with TRBJ2-5; D ambiguous. V lost 6 bases and J 4 bases, leaving 6 bases between the germline ends. CDR3 size: 11 residues. Germline V CDR1 and CDR2: WSHSY, SAAADI.

The chain combines TRBV21-1 with TRBJ2-1; TRBD1 is taken as the D call from the table, unchecked against the DNA. TRBV21-1 is a pseudogene locus. The length of the CDR3 is 14 residues. CDR3 residues: CASSGTTEYNEQFF. The CDR3 coding sequence is TGTGCCAGCAGCGGCACGACAGAGTACAATGAGCAGTTCTTC.

This clone was detected only a few times. V and J are TRBV7-8 and TRBJ1-2; TRBD1 agrees at 8 bases. The CDR3 runs to 14 residues. The V gene's germline CDR1 is SGHVS and CDR2 FQNEAQ. Trimming cost V 1 base and J 8 bases; bases outside gene matches: 6. CDR3 coding DNA: TGTGCCAGCAGCTTAGGGACAGGGAGTGAGGGCTACACCTTC. This encodes CASSLGTGSEGYTF.

V is TRBV30 and J is TRBJ1-2; TRBD1 matches 7 bases. The CDR3 is made up of 16 amino acids. CDR1 is GTSNPN, CDR2 SVGIG, per germline (reference sequence). After removal of 4 bases from V and 5 bases from J, the junction contained 16 bases not matched to a gene. CDR3 bases: TGTGCCTGGATTGGGGACAGAGGCGGAGGGGGGTATGGCTACACCTTC. This sequence encodes CAWIGDRGGGGYGYTF.

This clone was observed a handful of times. The chain recombines TRBV5-1 with TRBJ2-1; the D gene is possibly TRBD2 (5 bases). CDR3 size: 15 residues. Germline V lookup: CDR1 SGHRS, CDR2 YFSETQ. The V end lost 2 bases, the J end lost 0 bases, and 9 bases lay between the germline ends. As DNA, the CDR3 is TGCGCCAGCAGCTTAGCGGAAAGCTCCTACAATGAGCAGTTCTTC. As protein: CASSLAESSYNEQFF.

The gene calls are TRBV29-1 and TRBJ1-5; no reliable D call. The V end was cut by 3 bases, the J end by 4 bases, with 10 bases between. Germline values: CDR1 SQVTM, CDR2 ANQGSEA. This CDR3 spans 13 amino acids. CDR3 nucleotide sequence: TGCAGCGTTGATGTGGGGAGGAATCAGCCCCAGCATTTT. Its protein product is CSVDVGRNQPQHF. The full variable domain, rest sourced from reference TRBV29-1 and TRBJ1-5, is SAVISQKPSRDICQRGTSLTIQCQVDSQVTMMFWYRQQPGQSLTLIATANQGSEATYESGFVIDKFPISRPNLTFSTLTVSNMSPEDSSIYLCSVDVGRNQPQHFGDGTRLSIL.

This clone has just a few counts. The chain combines TRBV30 with TRBJ1-3, with a possible D match to TRBD1 (6 bases). The V end was cut by 3 bases, the J end by 0 bases, with 12 bases between. Germline V gene sequence: CDR1 GTSNPN, CDR2 SVGIG (reference sequence). The CDR3 totals 15 residues. CDR3 sequence (DNA): TGTGCCTGGAGGGCGGACAGTTACTCTGGAAACACCATATATTTT. Translating gives CAWRADSYSGNTIYF. Full variable domain (rest looked up from reference TRBV30 and TRBJ1-3): SQTIHQWPATLVQPVGSPLSLECTVEGTSNPNLYWYRQAAGRGLQLLFYSVGIGQISSEVPQNLSASRPQDRQFILSSKKLLLSDSGFYLCAWRADSYSGNTIYFGEGSWLTVV.

This clone was seen at least ten times. The sample contains more than one DNA sequence encoding this CDR3. The gene calls are TRBV15 and TRBJ2-1; TRBD1 agrees at 12 bases. Per the germline V gene, CDR1 is LNHNV and CDR2 is YYDKDF (reference sequence). The CDR3 sequence is 16 residues long. Trimming removed 0 bases from V and 9 bases from J; junction bases left unmatched: 6. This chain's CDR3 is CATSRDPGQGAAEQFF. The CDR3 DNA reads as TGTGCCACCAGCAGAGATCCGGGACAGGGGGCCGCTGAGCAGTTCTTC.

This chain joins TRBV2 and TRBJ1-6; D is perhaps TRBD1 (5 bases). V was pared by 4 bases and J by 9 bases, with 19 bases between. The CDR3 extends over 16 amino acids. CDR1 and CDR2 from the germline V gene are SNHLY and FYNNEI. The CDR3 reads CASSVRGGRDASPLHF. The CDR3 nucleotides are TGTGCCAGCAGTGTTCGGGGAGGCAGGGATGCTTCACCCCTCCACTTT. Based on the CDR3 plus reference TRBV2 and TRBJ1-6, the full variable domain is EPEVTQTPSHQVTQMGQEVILRCVPISNHLYFYWYRQILGQKVEFLVSFYNNEISEKSEIFDDQFSVERPDGSNFTLKIRSTKLEDSAMYFCASSVRGGRDASPLHFGNGTRLTVT.

The rearrangement joins TRBV5-6 to TRBJ2-2; a weak D match, TRBD1 (6 bases). CDR3 length: 17 residues. The germline V gene has CDR1 SGHDT and CDR2 YYEEEE. Trimming took off 3 bases at V and 1 base at J, with 16 bases between the two ends. The CDR3 DNA is TGTGCCAGCAGCTACCTTGCAGGGGCCGGGAACACCGGGGAGCTGTTTTTT. Translated: CASSYLAGAGNTGELFF.

The chain is built from TRBV9 and TRBJ2-1; D is unclear. The CDR3 spans 12 residues. The V gene's germline CDR1 is SGDLS and CDR2 YYNGEE. Trimming removed 6 bases from V and 6 bases from J, with 10 bases in between. The DNA for the CDR3 is TGTGCCAGCAACCTAGATAGCAATGAGCAGTTCTTC. Translating gives CASNLDSNEQFF. Full variable domain (remainder filled in from reference TRBV9 and TRBJ2-1): DSGVTQTPKHLITATGQRVTLRCSPRSGDLSVYWYQQSLDQGLQFLIQYYNGEERAKGNILERFSAQQFPDLHSELNLSSLELGDSALYFCASNLDSNEQFFGPGTRLTVL.

The V gene is TRBV7-9, the J gene TRBJ1-1, with D unresolved. CDR3 length: 13 amino acids. The V gene lost 4 bases and the J gene lost 6 bases, with 12 bases spanning the gap. In germline, CDR1 is SEHNR, CDR2 FQNEAQ (reference sequence). The CDR3 DNA is TGTGCCAGCAGCTCGAGTATTGGGGCTGAAGCTTTCTTT. Protein: CASSSSIGAEAFF.

This clone was detected a few times. The chain employs TRBV30 and TRBJ2-6; maybe TRBD2 (5 bases). V was shortened by 1 base and J by 0 bases, with 7 bases between the two germline ends. The CDR3 sequence is 15 residues long. The germline V gene has CDR1 GTSNPN and CDR2 SVGIG (reference sequence). CDR3 region: CAWSAGYSGANVLTF. CDR3 DNA sequence: TGTGCCTGGAGTGCGGGATACTCTGGGGCCAACGTCCTGACTTTC.

This clone was picked up a small number of times. The CDR3 nucleotides are TGTGCCAGCAGTCAAGGGACTTCGGGTACAGAGACCCAGTACTTC. This codes for CASSQGTSGTETQYF. The V gene is TRBV28, the J gene TRBJ2-5; weak D call: TRBD2 (6 bases). The CDR3 is made up of 15 amino acids. The germline gives CDR1 MDHEN, CDR2 SYDVKM. V gave up 5 bases and J gave up 4 bases, with 17 bases separating them.

The V and J genes are TRBV18 and TRBJ2-1; 9 positions match TRBD1. This CDR3 contains 14 residues. V lost 6 bases, J lost 7 bases, and 7 bases stayed unmatched. In germline, CDR1 is KGHSH, CDR2 LQKENI. The CDR3 DNA is TGTGCCAGCTCCCCCGGGACAGGGTTTAATGAGCAGTTCTTC. It codes for CASSPGTGFNEQFF.

This clone was detected only a few times. The chain has TRBV30 and TRBJ1-5, with 7 positions matching TRBD1. The CDR3 sequence is 14 residues long. V dropped 1 base and J dropped 7; count of bases not matched to a gene: 7. Germline V gives CDR1 GTSNPN, CDR2 SVGIG (reference sequence). The CDR3 DNA follows: TGTGCCTGGAGTGACGAGGGGGCTTGGCAGCCCCAGCATTTT. This encodes CAWSDEGAWQPQHF.

The CDR3 sequence is CASRAGLAGKTQYF. The CDR3 bases are TGTGCCAGCAGGGCTGGACTAGCGGGGAAGACCCAGTACTTC. This chain joins TRBV2 and TRBJ2-5; 12 bases are a match to TRBD2. Germline CDR1 is SNHLY and CDR2 is FYNNEI. The CDR3 runs 14 residues. Losses at the gene ends were 6 bases for V and 6 bases for J; bases not matched to a gene: 5.

The chain joins TRBV30 to TRBJ1-1; D unresolved. CDR1 is GTSNPN, CDR2 SVGIG, per germline (reference sequence). Trimming left V 5 bases short and J 3 bases short, with 16 bases between. There are 14 residues in the CDR3. In DNA form, the CDR3 reads TGTGCCTGGGTGCGCCCCGGGCGGGACACTGAAGCTTTCTTT. Protein product: CAWVRPGRDTEAFF.

This clone turned up a few times. This chain uses TRBV7-9 with TRBJ2-7; 10 bases are a match to TRBD2. The germline V gene has CDR1 SEHNR and CDR2 FQNEAQ (reference sequence). The CDR3 extends over 15 amino acids. Losses at the gene ends were 5 bases for V and 4 bases for J; bases not matched to a gene: 8. The CDR3 DNA reads as TGTGCCAGCAGCCTTACTAGCGGGATCGGTTACGAGCAGTACTTC. Protein sequence: CASSLTSGIGYEQYF.

V is TRBV4-3 and J is TRBJ2-7, with D unresolved. CDR1 is LGHNA, CDR2 YSLEER, per germline. Trimming cost V 0 bases and J 2 bases, with 11 bases left between them. The CDR3 runs to 15 residues. CDR3 nucleotides: TGCGCCAGCAGCCAAGAAGTCCTGCGCGCCTACGAGCAGTACTTC. Translating it yields CASSQEVLRAYEQYF.

The chain couples TRBV18 to TRBJ2-7; D is undetermined. Deletions cut 3 bases from V and 4 bases from J, with 13 bases between. CDR3 length: 14 residues. Germline V gene sequence: CDR1 KGHSH, CDR2 LQKENI. The CDR3 loop is CASSPENGNYEQYF. The DNA of the CDR3 is TGTGCCAGCTCACCCGAGAATGGGAATTACGAGCAGTACTTC.

This clone showed up many times. The gene calls are TRBV28 and TRBJ2-5; 11 nucleotides align to TRBD2. J gave up 4 bases and V 7 bases, and 17 bases lay outside the gene matches. The germline CDR1 and CDR2 sequences are MDHEN and SYDVKM. The CDR3 length is 18 residues. CDR3 coding DNA: TGTGCCAGCACCGACCTCACGGGTCCGCTAGCGGGAGGAGAGACCCAGTACTTC. Its protein product is CASTDLTGPLAGGETQYF.

The genes are TRBV7-2 and TRBJ2-1; 10 nucleotides line up with TRBD1. Trimming took 8 bases from V and 4 from J; bases not matched to a gene: 5. Germline V gene lookup returns CDR1 SGHTA and CDR2 FQGNSA. The CDR3 contains 14 residues. The CDR3 region is CASGRDRGYNEQFF. CDR3 coding DNA: TGTGCCAGCGGCCGGGACAGGGGTTACAATGAGCAGTTCTTC.

The chain combines TRBV7-9 with TRBJ1-5; D is unresolved. Germline V CDR1 and CDR2: SEHNR, FQNEAQ (reference sequence). The CDR3 contains 15 residues. V was clipped by 5 bases and J by 0 bases, with 11 bases between them. The CDR3 region is CASSADWASNQPQHF. The CDR3 DNA reads as TGTGCCAGCAGCGCGGACTGGGCTAGCAATCAGCCCCAGCATTTT.